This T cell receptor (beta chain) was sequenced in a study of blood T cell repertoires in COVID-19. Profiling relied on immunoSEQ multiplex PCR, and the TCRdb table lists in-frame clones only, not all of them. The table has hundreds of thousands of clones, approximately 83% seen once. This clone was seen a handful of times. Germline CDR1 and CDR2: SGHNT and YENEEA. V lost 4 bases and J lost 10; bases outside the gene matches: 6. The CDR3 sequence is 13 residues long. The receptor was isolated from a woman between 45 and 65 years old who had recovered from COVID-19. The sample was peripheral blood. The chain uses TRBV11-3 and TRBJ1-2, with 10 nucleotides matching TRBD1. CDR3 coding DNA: TGTGCCAGCAGCTCGGGACAGGGGCTCAACTACACCTTC. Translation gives CASSSGQGLNYTF.